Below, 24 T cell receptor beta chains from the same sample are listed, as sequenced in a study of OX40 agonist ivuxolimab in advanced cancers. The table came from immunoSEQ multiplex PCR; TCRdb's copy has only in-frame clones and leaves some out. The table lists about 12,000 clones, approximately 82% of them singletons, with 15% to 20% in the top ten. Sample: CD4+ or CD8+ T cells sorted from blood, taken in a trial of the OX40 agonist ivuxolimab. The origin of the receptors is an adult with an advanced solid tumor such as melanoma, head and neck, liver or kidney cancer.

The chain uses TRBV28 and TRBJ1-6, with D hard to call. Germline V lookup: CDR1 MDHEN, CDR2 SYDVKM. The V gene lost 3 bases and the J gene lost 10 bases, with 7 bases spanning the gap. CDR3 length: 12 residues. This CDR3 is CASSLDGSPLHF. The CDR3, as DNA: TGTGCCAGCAGTTTGGACGGCTCACCCCTCCACTTT.

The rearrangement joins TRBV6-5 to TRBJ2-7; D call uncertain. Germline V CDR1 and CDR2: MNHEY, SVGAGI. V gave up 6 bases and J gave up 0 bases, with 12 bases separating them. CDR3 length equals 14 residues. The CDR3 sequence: CASRLQISSYEQYF. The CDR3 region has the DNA TGTGCCAGCAGACTACAGATCTCCTCCTACGAGCAGTACTTC.

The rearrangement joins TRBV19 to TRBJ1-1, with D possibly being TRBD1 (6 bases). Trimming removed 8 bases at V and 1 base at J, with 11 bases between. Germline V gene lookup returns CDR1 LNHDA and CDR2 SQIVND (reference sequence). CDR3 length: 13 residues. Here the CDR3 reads CASLTGENTEAFF. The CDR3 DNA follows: TGTGCCAGTTTGACAGGAGAGAACACTGAAGCTTTCTTT.

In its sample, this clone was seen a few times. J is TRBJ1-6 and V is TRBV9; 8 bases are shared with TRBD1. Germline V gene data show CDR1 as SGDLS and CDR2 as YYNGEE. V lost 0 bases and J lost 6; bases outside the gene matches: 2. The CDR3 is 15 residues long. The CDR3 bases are TGTGCCAGCAGCGTAGAGGGGACAGGTAATTCACCCCTCCACTTT. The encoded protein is CASSVEGTGNSPLHF.

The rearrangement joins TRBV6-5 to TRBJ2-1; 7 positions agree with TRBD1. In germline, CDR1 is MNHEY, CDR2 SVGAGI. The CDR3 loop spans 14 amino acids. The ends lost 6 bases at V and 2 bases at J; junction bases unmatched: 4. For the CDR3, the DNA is TGTGCCAGCAGGGGGACAGCGACCTACAATGAGCAGTTCTTC. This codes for CASRGTATYNEQFF.

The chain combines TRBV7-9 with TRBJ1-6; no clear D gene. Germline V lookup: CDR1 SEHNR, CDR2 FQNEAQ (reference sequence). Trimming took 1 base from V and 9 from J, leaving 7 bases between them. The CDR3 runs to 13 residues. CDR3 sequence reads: CASSLGVGSPLHF. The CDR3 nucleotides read TGTGCCAGCAGCTTAGGGGTTGGTTCACCCCTCCACTTT.

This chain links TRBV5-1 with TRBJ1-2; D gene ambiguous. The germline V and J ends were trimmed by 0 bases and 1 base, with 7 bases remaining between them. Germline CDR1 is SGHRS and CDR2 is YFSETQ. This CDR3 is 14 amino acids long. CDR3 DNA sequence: TGCGCCAGCAGCTTGGAATTCGGTAACTATGGCTACACCTTC. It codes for CASSLEFGNYGYTF. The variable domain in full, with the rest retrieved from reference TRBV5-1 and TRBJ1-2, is KAGVTQTPRYLIKTRGQQVTLSCSPISGHRSVSWYQQTPGQGLQFLFEYFSETQRNKGNFPGRFSGRQFSNSRSEMNVSTLELGDSALYLCASSLEFGNYGYTFGSGTRLTVV.

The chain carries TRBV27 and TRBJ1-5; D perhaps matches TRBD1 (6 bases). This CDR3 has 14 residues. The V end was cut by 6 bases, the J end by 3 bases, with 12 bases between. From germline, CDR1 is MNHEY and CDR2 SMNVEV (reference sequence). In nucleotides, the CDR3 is TGTGCCAGCAGCCCTACAGGGTCCAATCAGCCCCAGCATTTT. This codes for CASSPTGSNQPQHF.

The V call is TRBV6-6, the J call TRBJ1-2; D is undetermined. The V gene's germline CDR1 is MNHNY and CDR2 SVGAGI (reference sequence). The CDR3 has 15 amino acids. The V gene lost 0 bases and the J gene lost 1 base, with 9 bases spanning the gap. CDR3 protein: CASSYSTNSNYGYTF. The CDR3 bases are TGTGCCAGCAGTTACTCGACGAACAGTAACTATGGCTACACCTTC.

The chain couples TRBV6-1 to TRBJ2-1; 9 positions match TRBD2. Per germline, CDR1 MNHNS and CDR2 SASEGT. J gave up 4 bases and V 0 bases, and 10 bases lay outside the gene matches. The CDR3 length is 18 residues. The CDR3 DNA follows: TGTGCCAGCAGTGAAGCCAGCCTTGTCCTAGCGGGGTACAATGAGCAGTTCTTC. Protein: CASSEASLVLAGYNEQFF.

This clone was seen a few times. CDR3 region: CASNPPPGPRSSYNEQFF. Here the CDR3 DNA reads TGTGCCAGTAACCCTCCCCCGGGTCCCAGGAGCTCCTACAATGAGCAGTTCTTC. The J gene is TRBJ2-1, the V gene TRBV7-7; no definite D call. Germline values: CDR1 SSHAT, CDR2 FNYEAQ (reference sequence). The CDR3 covers 18 residues. V lost 9 bases to trimming and J lost 0 bases, with 24 bases between them.

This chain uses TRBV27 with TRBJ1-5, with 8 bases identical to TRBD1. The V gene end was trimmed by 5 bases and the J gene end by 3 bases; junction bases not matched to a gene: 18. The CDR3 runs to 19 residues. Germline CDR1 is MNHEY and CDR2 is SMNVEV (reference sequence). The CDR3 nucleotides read TGTGCCAGCAGTCCCGTCTGGGACAGGTATCAAGAGGACAATCAGCCCCAGCATTTT. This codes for CASSPVWDRYQEDNQPQHF.

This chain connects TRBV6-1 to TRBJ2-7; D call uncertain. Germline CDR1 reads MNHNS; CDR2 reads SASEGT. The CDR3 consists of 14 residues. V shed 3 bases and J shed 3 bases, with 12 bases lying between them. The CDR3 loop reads CASSDWGFGYEQYF. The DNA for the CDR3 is TGTGCCAGCAGTGACTGGGGTTTCGGCTACGAGCAGTACTTC.

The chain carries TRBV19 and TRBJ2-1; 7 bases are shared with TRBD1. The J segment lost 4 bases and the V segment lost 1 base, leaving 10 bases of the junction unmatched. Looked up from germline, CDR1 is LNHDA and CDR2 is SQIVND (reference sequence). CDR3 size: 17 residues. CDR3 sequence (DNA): TGTGCCAGTAGTATAGTAGGGGGCAGGTACCAATACAATGAGCAGTTCTTC. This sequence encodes CASSIVGGRYQYNEQFF. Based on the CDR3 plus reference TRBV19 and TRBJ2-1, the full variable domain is DGGITQSPKYLFRKEGQNVTLSCEQNLNHDAMYWYRQDPGQGLRLIYYSQIVNDFQKGDIAEGYSVSREKKESFPLTVTSAQKNPTAFYLCASSIVGGRYQYNEQFFGPGTRLTVL.

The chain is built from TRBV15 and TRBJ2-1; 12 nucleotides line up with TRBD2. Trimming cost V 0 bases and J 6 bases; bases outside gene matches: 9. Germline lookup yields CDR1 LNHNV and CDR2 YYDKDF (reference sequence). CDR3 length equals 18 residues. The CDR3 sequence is CATSRDWGRLAGVNEQFF. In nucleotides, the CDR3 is TGTGCCACCAGCAGAGATTGGGGAAGACTAGCGGGGGTCAATGAGCAGTTCTTC.

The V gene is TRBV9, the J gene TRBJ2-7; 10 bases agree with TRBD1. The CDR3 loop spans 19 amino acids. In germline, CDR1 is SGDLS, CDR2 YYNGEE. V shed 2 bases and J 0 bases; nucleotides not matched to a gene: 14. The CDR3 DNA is TGTGCCAGCAGCGTGTCGACAGGGGGCCCGGTGGGGAGCTCCTACGAGCAGTACTTC. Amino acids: CASSVSTGGPVGSSYEQYF.

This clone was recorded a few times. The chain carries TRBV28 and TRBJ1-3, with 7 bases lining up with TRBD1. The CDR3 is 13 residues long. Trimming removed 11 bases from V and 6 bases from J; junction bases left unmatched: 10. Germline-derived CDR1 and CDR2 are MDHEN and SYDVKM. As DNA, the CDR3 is TGTGCCTCCGGGTACAGGGGAGAAAACACCATATATTTT. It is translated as CASGYRGENTIYF. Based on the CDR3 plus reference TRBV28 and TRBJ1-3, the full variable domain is DVKVTQSSRYLVKRTGEKVFLECVQDMDHENMFWYRQDPGLGLRLIYFSYDVKMKEKGDIPEGYSVSREKKERFSLILESASTNQTSMYLCASGYRGENTIYFGEGSWLTVV.

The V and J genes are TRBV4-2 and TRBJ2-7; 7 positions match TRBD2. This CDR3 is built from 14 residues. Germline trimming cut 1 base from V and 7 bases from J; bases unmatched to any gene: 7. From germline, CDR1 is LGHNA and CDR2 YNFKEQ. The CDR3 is CASSQGGGRGEQYF. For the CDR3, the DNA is TGTGCCAGCAGCCAAGGTGGCGGGAGAGGAGAGCAGTACTTC.

The CDR3 sequence: CAISEAGTFANEQFF. In DNA, the CDR3 is TGTGCCATCAGTGAGGCCGGGACTTTTGCCAATGAGCAGTTCTTC. The chain combines TRBV10-3 with TRBJ2-1, with D perhaps TRBD2 (6 bases). Germline loops: CDR1 ENHRY, CDR2 SYGVKD. V was pared by 2 bases and J by 6 bases, with 14 bases between. The CDR3 is 15 residues long.

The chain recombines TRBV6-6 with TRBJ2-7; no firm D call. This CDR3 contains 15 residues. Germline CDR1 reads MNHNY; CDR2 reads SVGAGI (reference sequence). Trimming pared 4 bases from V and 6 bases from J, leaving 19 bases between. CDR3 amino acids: CASSSFLGPPAEQYF. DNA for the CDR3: TGTGCCAGCAGTTCGTTTTTGGGCCCACCCGCCGAGCAGTACTTC.

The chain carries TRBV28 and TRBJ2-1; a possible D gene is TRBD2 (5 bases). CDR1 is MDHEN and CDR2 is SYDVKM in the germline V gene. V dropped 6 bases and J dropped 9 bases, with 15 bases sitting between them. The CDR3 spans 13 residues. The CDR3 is CASSRVEEGEQFF. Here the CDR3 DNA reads TGTGCCAGCAGCAGAGTAGAAGAGGGTGAGCAGTTCTTC. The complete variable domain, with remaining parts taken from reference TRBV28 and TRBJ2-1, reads DVKVTQSSRYLVKRTGEKVFLECVQDMDHENMFWYRQDPGLGLRLIYFSYDVKMKEKGDIPEGYSVSREKKERFSLILESASTNQTSMYLCASSRVEEGEQFFGPGTRLTVL.

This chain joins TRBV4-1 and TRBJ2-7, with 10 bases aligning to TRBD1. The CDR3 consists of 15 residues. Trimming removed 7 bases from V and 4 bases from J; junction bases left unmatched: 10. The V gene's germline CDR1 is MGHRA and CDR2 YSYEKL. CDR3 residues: CASTPGQGEGYEQYF. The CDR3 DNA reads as TGCGCCAGCACCCCCGGACAGGGGGAAGGGTACGAGCAGTACTTC.

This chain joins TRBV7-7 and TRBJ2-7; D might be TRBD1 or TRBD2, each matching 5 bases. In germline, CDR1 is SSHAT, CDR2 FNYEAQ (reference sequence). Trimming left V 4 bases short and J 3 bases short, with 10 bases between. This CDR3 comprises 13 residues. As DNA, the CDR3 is TGTGCCAGCAGCTCGGGACCTAACTACGAGCAGTACTTC. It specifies CASSSGPNYEQYF.

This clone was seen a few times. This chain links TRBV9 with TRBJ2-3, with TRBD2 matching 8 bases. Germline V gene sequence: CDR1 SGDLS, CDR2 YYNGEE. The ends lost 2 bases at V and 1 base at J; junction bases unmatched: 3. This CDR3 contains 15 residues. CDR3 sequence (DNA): TGTGCCAGCAGCGTGATTAGCGGGGGCACAGATACGCAGTATTTT. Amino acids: CASSVISGGTDTQYF.